This TCR beta chain was captured by sequencing in a study of shared clonotypes between healthy human individuals. On the study more broadly: The donor group consisted of a couple of women and a few men, aged 18 to 49. CD8 memory received one plate per donor, CD8 naive two, CD4 memory three and CD4 naive three. Notes on the study in general: Only blood underwent sampling, and tissue repertoires likely differ.

A note on this clone: Its antigen is as yet unknown.

Cells designated naive CD8 were CD45RO-negative and were positively selected for CCR7, with terminally differentiated effector memory CD45RA+ cells excluded. The V gene end was trimmed by 4 bases and the J gene end by 0 bases; junction bases not matched to a gene: 7. This CDR3 spans 15 amino acids. Germline values: CDR1 SGHDT, CDR2 YYEEEE. Data came from immunoSEQ multiplex PCR; TCRdb stores just in-frame clones and leaves some out. There are 1.5 million to 2.5 million clones in the sample; about 95% occur only once, and 1% to 1.5% lies in the top ten. The rearrangement joins TRBV5-6 to TRBJ2-7; 7 positions match TRBD2. Sequenced material: naive CD8+ T cells sorted from blood. This clonotype originated in a man aged 18 to 35 in good health. The CDR3 sequence is CASSRWGGYSYEQYF. The CDR3 DNA reads as TGTGCCAGCAGCCGGTGGGGAGGGTACTCCTACGAGCAGTACTTC.